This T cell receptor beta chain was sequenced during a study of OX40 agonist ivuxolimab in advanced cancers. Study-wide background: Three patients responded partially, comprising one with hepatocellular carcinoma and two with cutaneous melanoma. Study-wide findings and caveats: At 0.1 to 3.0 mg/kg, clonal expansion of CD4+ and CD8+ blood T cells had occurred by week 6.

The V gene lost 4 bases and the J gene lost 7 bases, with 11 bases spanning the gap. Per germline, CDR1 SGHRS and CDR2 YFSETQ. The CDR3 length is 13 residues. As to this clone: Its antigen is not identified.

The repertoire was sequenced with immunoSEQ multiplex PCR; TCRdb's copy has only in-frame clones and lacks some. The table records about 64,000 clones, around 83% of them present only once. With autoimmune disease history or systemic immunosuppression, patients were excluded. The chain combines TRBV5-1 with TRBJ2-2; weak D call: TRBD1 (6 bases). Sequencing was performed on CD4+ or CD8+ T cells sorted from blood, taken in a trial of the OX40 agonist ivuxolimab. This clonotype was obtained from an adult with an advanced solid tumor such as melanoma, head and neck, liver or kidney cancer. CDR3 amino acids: CASSPTGSGELFF. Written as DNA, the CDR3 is TGCGCCAGCAGCCCTACAGGGAGCGGGGAGCTGTTTTTT.